The 25 T cell receptor beta chains in this list originate from one sample, sequenced in a study of cytomegalovirus exposure and HLA in healthy donors. The protocol was immunoSEQ multiplex PCR, while the TCRdb copy is restricted to in-frame clones and leaves out a portion. Of around 73,000 clones listed, around 90% were seen once; the top ten hold 3% to 4%. Specimen: PBMCs. Receptors were obtained from a woman aged 18-30 years in good health and CMV-seropositive.

The chain couples TRBV11-3 to TRBJ1-5, with D possibly being TRBD1 (6 bases). CDR1 and CDR2 from the germline V gene are SGHNT and YENEEA. The CDR3 contains 14 residues. The V end lost 3 bases, the J end lost 7 bases, and 13 bases lay between the germline ends. The CDR3 loop is CASSFQGWRQPQHF. The CDR3 nucleotides are TGTGCCAGCAGCTTTCAGGGGTGGAGGCAGCCCCAGCATTTT.

This chain joins TRBV2 and TRBJ2-7; the D gene is possibly TRBD1 (6 bases). This CDR3 spans 15 amino acids. Per germline, CDR1 SNHLY and CDR2 FYNNEI. Trimming left V 3 bases short and J 3 bases short, with 15 bases between. Written as DNA, the CDR3 is TGTGCCAGCAGTGAGATGGACAGACTACACTACGAGCAGTACTTC. This sequence encodes CASSEMDRLHYEQYF.

The J gene is TRBJ2-7, the V gene TRBV28; D possibly corresponds to TRBD1 (6 bases). This CDR3 is built from 13 residues. Germline V gene data show CDR1 as MDHEN and CDR2 as SYDVKM. V lost 3 bases, J lost 2 bases, and 8 bases lay in between. CDR3 DNA: TGTGCCAGCAGTTTTCAGGGGACCTACGAGCAGTACTTC. Translation gives CASSFQGTYEQYF.

The chain combines TRBV9 with TRBJ1-1; D may be TRBD1 (6 bases). The CDR3 has 19 residues. Between the trimmed V and J ends, which lost 4 bases and 0 bases, there was a span of 25 bases. Germline V CDR1 and CDR2: SGDLS, YYNGEE. This CDR3 reads CASSHPLQGNGMMNTEAFF. DNA for the CDR3: TGTGCCAGCAGCCATCCACTACAGGGAAATGGGATGATGAACACTGAAGCTTTCTTT.

V is TRBV5-4 and J is TRBJ2-3; D uncertain. With 4 bases removed from V and 2 bases from J, the gap between germline ends came to 8 bases. The CDR3 is 13 residues long. Germline V gives CDR1 SGHNT, CDR2 YYREEE (reference sequence). Written as DNA, the CDR3 is TGTGCCAGCAGCACGACTGCCACAGATACGCAGTATTTT. It specifies CASSTTATDTQYF.

The chain joins TRBV2 to TRBJ1-1; tentatively, D is TRBD1 (5 bases). Trimming pared 6 bases from V and 3 bases from J, leaving 11 bases between. The CDR3 is made up of 13 amino acids. Per the germline V gene, CDR1 is SNHLY and CDR2 is FYNNEI. The CDR3 reads CASRAPGDTEAFF. The CDR3 DNA reads as TGTGCCAGCAGGGCCCCGGGGGACACTGAAGCTTTCTTT.

This clone occurred once. The V call is TRBV11-2, the J call TRBJ2-1; 10 bases match TRBD2. The CDR3 totals 14 residues. Germline V gene lookup returns CDR1 SGHAT and CDR2 FQNNGV. The ends lost 3 bases at V and 10 bases at J; junction bases unmatched: 6. CDR3 coding DNA: TGTGCCAGCAGCTTGAGCGGGGGGGCTTCCGAGCAGTTCTTC. Translation: CASSLSGGASEQFF.

This clone was found once. This rearrangement joins TRBV11-2 to TRBJ2-2; no firm D call. This CDR3 has 15 residues. V gave up 1 base and J gave up 2 bases, with 8 bases separating them. CDR1 SGHAT and CDR2 FQNNGV come from the germline V gene. The CDR3 reads CASSLVESNTGELFF. The DNA for the CDR3 is TGTGCCAGCAGCTTAGTGGAGAGCAACACCGGGGAGCTGTTTTTT.

The chain uses TRBV9 and TRBJ1-1, with D uncertain. CDR3 length: 14 amino acids. CDR1 is SGDLS, CDR2 YYNGEE, per germline. Deletions cut 3 bases from V and 5 bases from J, with 14 bases between. The CDR3 loop reads CASSEKGGFTEAFF. The CDR3 DNA follows: TGTGCCAGCAGCGAGAAAGGAGGGTTTACTGAAGCTTTCTTT.

V gene TRBV30 combines with J gene TRBJ2-7; maybe TRBD2 (6 bases). This CDR3 has 15 residues. Looked up from germline, CDR1 is GTSNPN and CDR2 is SVGIG (reference sequence). V was clipped by 1 base and J by 0 bases, with 13 bases between them. CDR3 nucleotide sequence: TGTGCCTGGAGTGGGGGACGGGGGAGCTCCTACGAGCAGTACTTC. Translation gives CAWSGGRGSSYEQYF.

This clone was seen just once. This chain uses TRBV25-1 with TRBJ1-2; maybe TRBD1 (5 bases). Germline CDR1 reads MGHDK; CDR2 reads SYGVNS. Deletions cut 5 bases from V and 5 bases from J, with 12 bases between. This CDR3 region has 13 residues. The CDR3 DNA is TGTGCCAGCAGTTCCCCGGGGGGGTATGGCTACACCTTC. It specifies CASSSPGGYGYTF.

The rearrangement links TRBV13 to TRBJ1-3, with D perhaps TRBD1 (6 bases). There are 15 residues in the CDR3. Germline CDR1 reads PRHDT; CDR2 reads FYEKMQ (reference sequence). V lost 5 bases, J lost 4 bases, and 15 bases lay in between. The CDR3 DNA reads as TGTGCCAGCAGCGTACCGACGGACAGAGGAAACACCATATATTTT. Its protein is CASSVPTDRGNTIYF.

The table lists this clone with a few counts. The chain joins TRBV7-9 to TRBJ2-2; TRBD2 agrees at 7 bases. This CDR3 has 15 residues. The ends lost 5 bases at V and 3 bases at J; junction bases unmatched: 6. Germline CDR1 and CDR2: SEHNR and FQNEAQ (reference sequence). The CDR3 nucleotides are TGTGCCAGCAGCCCTCCGGGACTATACACCGGGGAGCTGTTTTTT. Protein: CASSPPGLYTGELFF.

This rearrangement joins TRBV4-1 to TRBJ2-7, with TRBD2 matching 10 bases. V lost 2 bases and J lost 2; bases outside the gene matches: 3. This CDR3 region has 15 residues. The germline V gene has CDR1 MGHRA and CDR2 YSYEKL. CDR3 nucleotides: TGCGCCAGCAGCCAATTCCTAGCGGGAGCCTACGAGCAGTACTTC. Residues: CASSQFLAGAYEQYF.

The J gene is TRBJ2-7, the V gene TRBV29-1; TRBD2 matches at 15 bases. J was trimmed by 6 bases and V by 5 bases; bases with no gene match: 14. In germline, CDR1 is SQVTM, CDR2 ANQGSEA. The CDR3 runs 17 residues. CDR3 protein: CSVMTRTSGRAAGEQYF. The CDR3 DNA reads as TGCAGCGTTATGACTCGGACTAGCGGGAGGGCCGCTGGCGAGCAGTACTTC.

The chain's CDR3 is CASTQGVDEQFF. CDR3 sequence (DNA): TGTGCCAGCACCCAGGGGGTCGATGAGCAGTTCTTC. The rearrangement links TRBV28 to TRBJ2-1; 7 bases fit TRBD1. The V segment lost 7 bases and the J segment 8 bases; nucleotides outside the gene matches: 5. Germline assignment: CDR1 MDHEN and CDR2 SYDVKM. There are 12 residues in the CDR3.

The V gene is TRBV4-2, the J gene TRBJ2-5, with D maybe TRBD2 (6 bases). The germline V gene has CDR1 LGHNA and CDR2 YNFKEQ. The CDR3 runs 17 residues. The V and J ends lost 0 bases and 1 base respectively, with 15 bases between them. CDR3 DNA sequence: TGTGCCAGCAGCCAAGATGACCGTATGGGGGGCCAAGAGACCCAGTACTTC. Residues: CASSQDDRMGGQETQYF.

This clone was detected once. The V and J genes are TRBV27 and TRBJ2-7; 7 bases match TRBD1. V trimming: 4 bases; J trimming: 3 bases; junction bases outside the gene matches: 9. The CDR3 covers 15 residues. The germline CDR1 and CDR2 sequences are MNHEY and SMNVEV (reference sequence). The CDR3 is CASSSTPGQLYEQYF. The CDR3, as DNA: TGTGCCAGCAGTTCCACGCCGGGACAGCTCTACGAGCAGTACTTC.

V is TRBV2 and J is TRBJ2-1; a possible D gene is TRBD2 (5 bases). V was trimmed by 4 bases and J by 7 bases, leaving 11 bases between them. The germline CDR1 and CDR2 sequences are SNHLY and FYNNEI. This CDR3 has 13 residues. In DNA form, the CDR3 reads TGTGCCAGCAGTGGCAGAGGCGGGAATGAGCAGTTCTTC. As protein: CASSGRGGNEQFF.

This clone has only one observation. V gene TRBV15 combines with J gene TRBJ2-1; D is unresolved. Deletions cut 3 bases from V and 7 bases from J, with 4 bases between. Germline assignment: CDR1 LNHNV and CDR2 YYDKDF (reference sequence). The CDR3 has 11 amino acids. The CDR3 sequence is CATSRTNEQFF. The CDR3 bases are TGTGCCACCAGCAGGACAAATGAGCAGTTCTTC.

This clone was observed a single time. This chain links TRBV25-1 with TRBJ2-2; 10 nucleotides align to TRBD1. This CDR3 spans 14 amino acids. With V trimmed by 8 bases and J by 3 bases, 3 bases remained unmatched. The germline gives CDR1 MGHDK, CDR2 SYGVNS. The CDR3 nucleotides are TGTGCCAGCTCCGGGACAGGGGACACCGGGGAGCTGTTTTTT. Amino acid sequence: CASSGTGDTGELFF.

The chain joins TRBV7-8 to TRBJ2-1; TRBD1 matches 9 bases. The CDR3 runs to 15 residues. Looked up from germline, CDR1 is SGHVS and CDR2 is FQNEAQ. Unmatched junction bases numbered 8, after V lost 4 bases and J lost 7 bases. The CDR3 DNA is TGTGCCAGCAGCTCCGCCGGGACAGGGTCAAATGAGCAGTTCTTC. Translation: CASSSAGTGSNEQFF.

The chain uses TRBV28 and TRBJ1-4, with TRBD1 matching 7 bases. CDR1 and CDR2 from the germline V gene are MDHEN and SYDVKM. V was pared by 2 bases and J by 8 bases, with 5 bases of the junction left unmatched. CDR3 length: 14 amino acids. CDR3 sequence reads: CASSLEGAGEKLFF. The CDR3 region has the DNA TGTGCCAGCAGTTTAGAGGGGGCGGGGGAAAAACTGTTTTTT.

The CDR3 loop is CASSSLTGVGEAFF. The CDR3 DNA sequence: TGTGCCAGCAGCTCACTAACCGGTGTAGGTGAAGCTTTCTTT. This sequence joins TRBV11-2 and TRBJ1-1, with D unresolved. This CDR3 has 14 residues. Germline assignment: CDR1 SGHAT and CDR2 FQNNGV. V shed 4 bases and J shed 7 bases, with 16 bases lying between them.

The V and J genes are TRBV4-3 and TRBJ1-1; 9 bases are shared with TRBD1. The length of the CDR3 is 18 residues. With V trimmed by 0 bases and J by 0 bases, 8 bases remained unmatched. Germline CDR1 and CDR2: LGHNA and YSLEER. This CDR3 reads CASSQDQTGGRMNTEAFF. CDR3 DNA sequence: TGCGCCAGCAGCCAAGACCAAACAGGGGGCCGGATGAACACTGAAGCTTTCTTT.